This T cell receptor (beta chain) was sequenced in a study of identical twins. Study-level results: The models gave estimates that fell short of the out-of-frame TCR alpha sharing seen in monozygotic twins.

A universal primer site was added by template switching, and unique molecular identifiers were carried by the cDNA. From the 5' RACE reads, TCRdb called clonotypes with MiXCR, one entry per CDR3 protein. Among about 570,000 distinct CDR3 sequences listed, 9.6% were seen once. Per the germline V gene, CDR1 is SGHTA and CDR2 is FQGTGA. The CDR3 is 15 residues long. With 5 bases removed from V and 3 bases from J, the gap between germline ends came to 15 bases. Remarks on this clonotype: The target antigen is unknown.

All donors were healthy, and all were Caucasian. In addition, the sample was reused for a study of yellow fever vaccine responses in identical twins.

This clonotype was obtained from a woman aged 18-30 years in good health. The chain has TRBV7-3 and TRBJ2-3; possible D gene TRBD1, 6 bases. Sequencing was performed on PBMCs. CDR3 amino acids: CASSRSGQLTDTQYF. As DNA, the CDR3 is TGTGCCAGCAGCAGATCTGGACAGTTGACAGATACGCAGTATTTT.